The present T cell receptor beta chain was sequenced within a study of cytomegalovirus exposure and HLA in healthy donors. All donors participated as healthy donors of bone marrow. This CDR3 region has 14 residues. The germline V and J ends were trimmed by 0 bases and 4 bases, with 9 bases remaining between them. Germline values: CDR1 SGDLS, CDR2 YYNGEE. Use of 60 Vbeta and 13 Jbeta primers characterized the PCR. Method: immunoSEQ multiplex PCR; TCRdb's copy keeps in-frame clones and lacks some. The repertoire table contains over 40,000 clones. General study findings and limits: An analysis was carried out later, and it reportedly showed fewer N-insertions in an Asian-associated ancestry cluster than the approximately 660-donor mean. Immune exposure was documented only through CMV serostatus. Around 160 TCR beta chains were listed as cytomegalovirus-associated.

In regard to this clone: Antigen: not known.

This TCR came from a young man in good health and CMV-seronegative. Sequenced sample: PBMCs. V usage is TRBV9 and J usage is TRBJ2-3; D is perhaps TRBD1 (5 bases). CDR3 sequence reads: CASSVEGSSDTQYF. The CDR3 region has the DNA TGTGCCAGCAGCGTAGAGGGGTCATCAGATACGCAGTATTTT.